This T cell receptor (beta chain) was sequenced during a study of blood T cell repertoires in COVID-19. For the study at large: PBMCs, B-cell-depleted T cells, or T cells were the source of the cDNA or gDNA that made up the material.

Enrollment of patients from Seattle took place during active infection, with longitudinal follow-up. Here immunoSEQ multiplex PCR was the method, and the copy in TCRdb shows in-frame clones only, minus some. The data contain about 48,000 clones, under 90% of them seen just once; the ten biggest clones take up 2.5% to 3%. The TCR originated in a woman of 80 years or more with COVID-19, enrolled during active disease. The specimen sequenced was peripheral blood.

The CDR3 nucleotides are TGTGCCAGCAGCCTCGCCCGTGGGCTCGGAAACACCATATATTTT. Amino acid sequence: CASSLARGLGNTIYF. The V and J genes are TRBV14 and TRBJ1-3; D not certain. The CDR3 is 15 amino acids. With 4 bases removed from V and 4 bases from J, the gap between germline ends came to 14 bases. Per germline, CDR1 SGHDN and CDR2 FVKESK.